This T cell receptor (beta chain) came from a study of response to subunit inactivated influenza vaccine. General study findings and limits: New T cells are recruited in small numbers by each seasonal influenza vaccination, according to the authors' suggestion.

In TCRdb, the RT-PCR reads were re-called with MiXCR into one record per CDR3 protein. Here the sample spans just over 300,000 distinct CDR3 sequences, about 20% being singletons. The CDR3 has 10 residues. V was clipped by 6 bases and J by 7 bases, with 7 bases between them. Turning to this clonotype: Its cognate antigen is unknown.

The origin of this receptor is a man aged 50-75 years who received an inactivated influenza vaccine. Sequencing was performed on PBMCs from blood, taken 21 months after vaccination. The chain uses TRBV12-3 or TRBV12-4 and TRBJ2-7; D gene unclear. In DNA, the CDR3 is TGTGCCAGCAGGGGTGGAGAGCAGTACTTC. Encoded protein: CASRGGEQYF.